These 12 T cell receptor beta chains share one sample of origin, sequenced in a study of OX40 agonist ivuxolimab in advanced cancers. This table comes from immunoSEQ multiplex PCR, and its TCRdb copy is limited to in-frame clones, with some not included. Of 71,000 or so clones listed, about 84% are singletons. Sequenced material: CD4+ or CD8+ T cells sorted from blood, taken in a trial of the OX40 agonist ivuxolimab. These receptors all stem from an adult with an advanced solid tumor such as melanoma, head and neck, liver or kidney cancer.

The CDR3 here is CASSPGTSETQYF. The CDR3 nucleotides are TGTGCCAGCAGCCCCGGCACGAGCGAGACCCAGTACTTC. The chain joins TRBV7-2 to TRBJ2-5; no firm D call. CDR1 and CDR2 (germline): SGHTA, FQGNSA. V was cut by 5 bases and J by 5 bases, with 12 bases left in between. The CDR3 runs 13 residues.

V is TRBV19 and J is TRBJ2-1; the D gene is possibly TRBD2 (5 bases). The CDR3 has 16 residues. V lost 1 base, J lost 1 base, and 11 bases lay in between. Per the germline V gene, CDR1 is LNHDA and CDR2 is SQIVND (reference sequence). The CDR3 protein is CASSIGVRRSYNEQFF. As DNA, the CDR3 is TGTGCCAGTAGTATAGGGGTAAGGAGGTCCTACAATGAGCAGTTCTTC.

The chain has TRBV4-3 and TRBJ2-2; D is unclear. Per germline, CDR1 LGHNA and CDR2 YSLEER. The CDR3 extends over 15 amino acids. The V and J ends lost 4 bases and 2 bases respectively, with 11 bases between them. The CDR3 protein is CASSRDWVNTGELFF. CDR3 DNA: TGCGCCAGCAGCCGAGACTGGGTTAACACCGGGGAGCTGTTTTTT.

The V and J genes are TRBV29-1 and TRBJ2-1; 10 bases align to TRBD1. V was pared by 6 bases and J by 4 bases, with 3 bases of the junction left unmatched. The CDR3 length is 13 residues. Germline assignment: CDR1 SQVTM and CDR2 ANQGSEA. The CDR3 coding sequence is TGCAGCGTGATGGGACAGGGGTACAATGAGCAGTTCTTC. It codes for CSVMGQGYNEQFF.

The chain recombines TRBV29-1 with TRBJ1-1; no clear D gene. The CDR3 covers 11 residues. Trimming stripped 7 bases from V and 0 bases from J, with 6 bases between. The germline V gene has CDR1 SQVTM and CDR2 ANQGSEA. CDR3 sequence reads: CSGRMNTEAFF. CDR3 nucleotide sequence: TGCAGCGGACGCATGAACACTGAAGCTTTCTTT.

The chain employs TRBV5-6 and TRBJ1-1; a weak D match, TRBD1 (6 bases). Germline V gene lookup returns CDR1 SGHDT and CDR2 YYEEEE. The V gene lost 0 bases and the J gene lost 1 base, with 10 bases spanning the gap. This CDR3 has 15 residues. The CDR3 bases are TGTGCCAGCAGCTTGGGGGGACACAAGAACACTGAAGCTTTCTTT. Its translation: CASSLGGHKNTEAFF.

The chain's CDR3 is CVIRRDTGEGYTF. The CDR3 region has the DNA TGTGTCATTCGCCGAGACACCGGCGAGGGCTACACCTTC. The gene calls are TRBV6-1 and TRBJ1-2; D not resolved. The CDR3 spans 13 residues. The germline CDR1 and CDR2 sequences are MNHNS and SASEGT.

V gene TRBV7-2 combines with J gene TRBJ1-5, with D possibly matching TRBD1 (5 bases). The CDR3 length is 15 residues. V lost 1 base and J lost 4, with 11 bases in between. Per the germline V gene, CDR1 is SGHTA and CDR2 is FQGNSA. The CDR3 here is CASSLGTSGNQPQHF. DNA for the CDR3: TGTGCCAGCAGCTTAGGGACATCAGGAAATCAGCCCCAGCATTTT.

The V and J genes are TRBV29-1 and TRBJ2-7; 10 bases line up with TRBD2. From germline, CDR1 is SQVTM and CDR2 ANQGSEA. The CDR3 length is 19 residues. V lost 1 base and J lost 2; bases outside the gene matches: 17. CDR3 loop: CSVEVHQASGSSSPYEQYF. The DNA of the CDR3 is TGCAGCGTTGAAGTCCATCAGGCTAGCGGGAGCTCTTCCCCCTACGAGCAGTACTTC.

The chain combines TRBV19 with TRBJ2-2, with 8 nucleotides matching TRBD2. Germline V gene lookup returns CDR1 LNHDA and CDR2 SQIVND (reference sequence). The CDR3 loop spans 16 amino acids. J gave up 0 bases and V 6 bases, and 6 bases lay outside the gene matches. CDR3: CASRRLAGANTGELFF. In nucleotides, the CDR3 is TGTGCCAGTAGGCGGCTAGCGGGCGCGAACACCGGGGAGCTGTTTTTT. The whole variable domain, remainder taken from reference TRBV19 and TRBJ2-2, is DGGITQSPKYLFRKEGQNVTLSCEQNLNHDAMYWYRQDPGQGLRLIYYSQIVNDFQKGDIAEGYSVSREKKESFPLTVTSAQKNPTAFYLCASRRLAGANTGELFFGEGSRLTVL.

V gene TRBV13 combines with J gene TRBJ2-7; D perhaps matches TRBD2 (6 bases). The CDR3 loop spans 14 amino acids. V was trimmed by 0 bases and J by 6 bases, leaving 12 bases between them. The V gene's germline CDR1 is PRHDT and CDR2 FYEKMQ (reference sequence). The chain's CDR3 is CASSLGQGGGEQYF. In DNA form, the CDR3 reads TGTGCCAGCAGCTTAGGCCAGGGAGGAGGCGAGCAGTACTTC.

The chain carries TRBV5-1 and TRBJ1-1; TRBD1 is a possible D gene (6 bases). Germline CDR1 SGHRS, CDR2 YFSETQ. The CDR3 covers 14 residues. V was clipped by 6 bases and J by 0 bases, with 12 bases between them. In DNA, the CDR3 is TGCGCCAGCACAATTCAGGGGTTGAACACTGAAGCTTTCTTT. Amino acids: CASTIQGLNTEAFF.